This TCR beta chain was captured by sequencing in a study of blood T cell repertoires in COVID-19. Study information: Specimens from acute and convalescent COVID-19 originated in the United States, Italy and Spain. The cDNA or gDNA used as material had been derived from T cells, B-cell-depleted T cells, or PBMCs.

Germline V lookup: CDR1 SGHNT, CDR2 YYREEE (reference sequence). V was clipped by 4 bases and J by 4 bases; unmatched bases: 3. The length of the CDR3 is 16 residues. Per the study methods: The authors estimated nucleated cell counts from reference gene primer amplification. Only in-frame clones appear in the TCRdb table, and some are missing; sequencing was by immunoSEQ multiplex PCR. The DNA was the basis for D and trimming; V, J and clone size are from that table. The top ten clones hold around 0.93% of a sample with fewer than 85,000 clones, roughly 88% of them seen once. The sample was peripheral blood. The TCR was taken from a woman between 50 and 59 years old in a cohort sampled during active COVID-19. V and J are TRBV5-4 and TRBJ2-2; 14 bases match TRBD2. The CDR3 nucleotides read TGTGCCAGCAGCCCGGGACTAGCGGGAGTCACCGGGGAGCTGTTTTTT. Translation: CASSPGLAGVTGELFF.